These T cell receptor beta chains were read from a single sample in a study of cytotoxic CD8 clonotypes in ibrutinib-treated CLL. Profiled with immunoSEQ multiplex PCR; TCRdb holds only in-frame clones, not every one. This table has around 40,000 clones, 55% to 75% appearing once. Sequencing used PBMCs, obtained at disease progression, from a patient treated with ibrutinib. Every receptor here comes from a human donor with chronic lymphocytic leukemia. Each CDR3 is given with its conserved first and last residue. The D gene is left open where the match is weak. Only some rows state a clone size, as once, few, many or a class for expanded clones.

V,D,J,size,CDR3,DNA
TRBV9,TRBD1,TRBJ2-2,.,CASSAIPTGSFGGELFF,TGTGCCAGCAGCGCGATTCCGACAGGGAGCTTCGGCGGGGAGCTGTTTTTT
TRBV19,.,TRBJ2-1,.,CASSIGDTPSLFF,TGTGCCAGTAGTATAGGGGATACCCCCTCGCTGTTCTTC
TRBV5-4,.,TRBJ2-7,.,CASSPWDGRYEQYF,TGTGCCAGCAGTCCCTGGGATGGGCGCTACGAGCAGTACTTC
TRBV28,.,TRBJ1-2,.,CASRRWGRATNYGYTF,TGTGCCAGCAGGCGTTGGGGCAGGGCAACTAACTATGGCTACACCTTC
TRBV7-6,TRBD1,TRBJ2-7,once,CASSPNPGQGPSYEQYF,TGTGCCAGCAGCCCAAACCCGGGACAGGGGCCTTCCTACGAGCAGTACTTC
TRBV30,.,TRBJ1-6,few,CAWIPGTYNSPLHF,TGTGCCTGGATACCGGGGACCTATAATTCACCCCTCCACTTT
TRBV5-5,TRBD1,TRBJ1-5,.,CASSLTGDLGQPQHF,TGTGCCAGCAGCTTAACAGGGGATCTTGGTCAGCCCCAGCATTTT
TRBV4-2,.,TRBJ2-2,.,CASSQESHGGELFF,TGTGCCAGCAGCCAAGAAAGCCACGGCGGGGAGCTGTTTTTT
TRBV10-3,.,TRBJ2-7,once,CATAPATYEQYF,TGTGCCACCGCTCCTGCTACCTACGAGCAGTACTTC
TRBV4-2,TRBD1,TRBJ1-2,.,CASSQDLAGGGGGYTF,TGTGCCAGCAGCCAAGATTTAGCCGGAGGGGGCGGTGGCTACACCTTC
TRBV27,.,TRBJ2-7,few,CASSSRTALSEQYF,TGTGCCAGCAGCTCCAGGACCGCCCTCTCCGAGCAGTACTTC
TRBV9,.,TRBJ2-7,.,CASSVGGAGSYEQYF,TGTGCCAGCAGCGTAGGGGGGGCCGGCTCCTACGAGCAGTACTTC
TRBV7-2,.,TRBJ2-3,.,CASSSVGTQYF,TGTGCCAGCAGCTCGGTGGGTACGCAGTATTTT
TRBV5-1,.,TRBJ2-7,.,CASSGSSGVLYEQYF,TGCGCCAGCAGCGGGAGCTCGGGCGTCCTCTACGAGCAGTACTTC
TRBV5-5,TRBD1,TRBJ2-2,.,CASSLSEGTANTGELFF,TGTGCCAGCAGCTTGTCGGAAGGGACAGCGAACACCGGGGAGCTGTTTTTT
TRBV6-5,.,TRBJ2-7,.,CASSSLGGGSYEQYF,TGTGCCAGCAGTTCACTAGGAGGGGGCTCCTACGAGCAGTACTTC
TRBV19,.,TRBJ1-5,few,CASSVLGNQPQHF,TGTGCCAGTAGTGTATTGGGAAATCAGCCCCAGCATTTT
TRBV10-2,.,TRBJ2-3,.,CASTGAGTDTQYF,TGCGCCAGCACAGGGGCGGGAACAGATACGCAGTATTTT
TRBV5-1,TRBD2,TRBJ2-2,.,CASSFGGVTYTGELFF,TGCGCCAGCAGCTTTGGGGGGGTTACCTACACCGGGGAGCTGTTTTTT
TRBV5-4,.,TRBJ1-1,.,CASSIGRGENTEAFF,TGTGCCAGCAGCATAGGCAGGGGAGAGAACACTGAAGCTTTCTTT
TRBV7-3,.,TRBJ1-1,.,CASSQGGVTGATEAFF,TGTGCCAGCAGCCAAGGTGGTGTGACAGGTGCCACTGAAGCTTTCTTT
TRBV6-1,.,TRBJ1-2,.,CASSPQGSNYGYTF,TGTGCCAGCAGTCCCCAGGGTTCTAACTATGGCTACACCTTC
TRBV29-1,.,TRBJ1-4,.,CSVGVRGNEKLFF,TGCAGCGTTGGAGTTAGGGGAAATGAAAAACTGTTTTTT
TRBV2,TRBD2,TRBJ2-3,.,CASIPAGDGRDTQYF,TGTGCCAGCATCCCCGCGGGAGATGGAAGAGATACGCAGTATTTT
TRBV5-5,.,TRBJ2-2,.,CASSPWGRGGGELFF,TGTGCCAGCAGCCCTTGGGGGCGCGGAGGCGGGGAGCTGTTTTTT
TRBV21-1,.,TRBJ2-2,.,CASSRPGEPNTGELFF,TGTGCCAGCAGCAGGCCGGGGGAACCGAACACCGGGGAGCTGTTTTTT
TRBV7-9,.,TRBJ1-1,.,CASSLTAAGRKSTEAFF,TGTGCCAGCAGCTTAACTGCAGCGGGACGGAAGTCTACTGAAGCTTTCTTT
TRBV2,TRBD2,TRBJ2-5,.,CASTYHPSGGPQETQYF,TGTGCCAGCACCTACCACCCTAGCGGGGGCCCCCAAGAGACCCAGTACTTC
TRBV7-8,.,TRBJ2-5,.,CASSSSGVTQYF,TGTGCCAGCAGCAGTAGCGGTGTGACCCAGTACTTC
TRBV18,.,TRBJ1-2,.,CASSPRGDYGYTF,TGTGCCAGCTCACCACGGGGAGACTATGGCTACACCTTC
TRBV6-5,.,TRBJ2-3,.,CASSYSGVAETDTQYF,TGTGCCAGCAGTTACTCCGGGGTAGCGGAAACAGATACGCAGTATTTT
TRBV30,.,TRBJ1-3,.,CAWRSYQGYSGNTIYF,TGTGCCTGGCGCAGCTATCAGGGGTACTCTGGAAACACCATATATTTT
TRBV9,.,TRBJ2-3,.,CASSPRDSDTQYF,TGTGCCAGCAGCCCAAGGGACTCAGATACGCAGTATTTT
TRBV7-2,TRBD1,TRBJ1-2,few,CASSPGQGLGYTF,TGTGCCAGCAGCCCGGGACAGGGTCTTGGCTACACCTTC
TRBV13,.,TRBJ2-7,.,CASSSPTGLLPHEQYF,TGTGCCAGCAGCTCGCCGACCGGACTTTTACCCCACGAGCAGTACTTC
TRBV11-3,TRBD1,TRBJ2-2,.,CASSRPGTGSGELFF,TGTGCCAGCAGCCGTCCCGGGACAGGGTCCGGGGAGCTGTTTTTT
TRBV27,TRBD2,TRBJ2-7,few,CASSGLAGAYEQYF,TGTGCCAGCAGCGGACTAGCGGGAGCCTACGAGCAGTACTTC
TRBV25-1,TRBD2,TRBJ2-7,.,CASRMSGRADDEQYF,TGTGCCAGCAGGATGAGCGGGAGGGCCGACGACGAGCAGTACTTC
TRBV5-1,.,TRBJ2-6,.,CASSLATGANVLTF,TGCGCCAGCAGCTTGGCAACAGGGGCCAACGTCCTGACTTTC
TRBV19,.,TRBJ2-2,.,CASRGGGQLNTGELFF,TGTGCCAGCAGGGGAGGGGGACAGCTGAACACCGGGGAGCTGTTTTTT
TRBV10-3,.,TRBJ1-1,once,CAISESYGGGTEAFF,TGTGCCATCAGTGAGTCGTATGGGGGGGGCACTGAAGCTTTCTTT
TRBV4-1,.,TRBJ2-7,once,CASSQDPFTWNGLTYEQYF,TGCGCCAGCAGCCAAGATCCCTTTACCTGGAACGGCCTTACCTACGAGCAGTACTTC
TRBV7-8,TRBD2,TRBJ2-2,few,CASSTPRTSGRFNTGELFF,TGTGCCAGCAGCACCCCCCGGACTAGCGGCCGCTTCAACACCGGGGAGCTGTTTTTT
TRBV5-1,.,TRBJ2-1,.,CASSFQPDNEQFF,TGCGCCAGCAGCTTCCAACCGGACAATGAGCAGTTCTTC
TRBV19,.,TRBJ1-1,few,CASGNTEAFF,TGTGCCAGTGGGAACACTGAAGCTTTCTTT
TRBV10-2,TRBD1,TRBJ2-3,.,CASSRGQGGTDTQYF,TGCGCCAGCAGTCGGGGACAGGGGGGCACAGATACGCAGTATTTT
TRBV28,.,TRBJ2-3,.,CASSRGGNWGDTQYF,TGTGCCAGCAGCCGAGGGGGGAACTGGGGAGATACGCAGTATTTT
TRBV11-2,.,TRBJ2-7,.,CASSPTISGEFTYEQYF,TGTGCCAGCAGCCCCACAATCTCAGGGGAATTTACCTACGAGCAGTACTTC
TRBV5-1,TRBD2,TRBJ2-1,.,CASSSLGGSLKMSSYNEQFF,TGCGCCAGCAGCTCCCTAGGCGGGAGTCTCAAAATGAGCTCCTACAATGAGCAGTTCTTC
TRBV6-5,TRBD2,TRBJ2-7,.,CASSYRAGGRYEQYF,TGTGCCAGCAGTTACAGGGCGGGAGGGAGGTACGAGCAGTACTTC
TRBV5-4,.,TRBJ2-7,.,CASSLGGKPYEQYF,TGTGCCAGCAGCTTGGGCGGGAAACCCTACGAGCAGTACTTC